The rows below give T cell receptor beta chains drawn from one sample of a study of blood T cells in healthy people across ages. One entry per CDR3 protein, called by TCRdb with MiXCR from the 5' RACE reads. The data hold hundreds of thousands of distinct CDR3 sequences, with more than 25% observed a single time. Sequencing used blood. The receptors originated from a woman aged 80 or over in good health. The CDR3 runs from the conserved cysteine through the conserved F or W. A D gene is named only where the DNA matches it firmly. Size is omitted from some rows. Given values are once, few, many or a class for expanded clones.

CDR3aa: CSARPMGRGDLETQYF
CDR3nt: TGCAGTGCTAGACCCATGGGCAGGGGGGATCTAGAGACCCAGTACTTC
d_gene: .
v_gene: TRBV20-1
abundance: many
j_gene: TRBJ2-5

CDR3aa: CAGSARGGRTDTQYF
CDR3nt: TGTGCCGGCAGCGCACGGGGGGGCCGAACAGATACGCAGTATTTT
d_gene: TRBD2
v_gene: TRBV9
abundance: .
j_gene: TRBJ2-3

CDR3aa: CASTLKEGGPDTQYF
CDR3nt: TGTGCCAGCACCCTCAAGGAGGGAGGGCCAGATACGCAGTATTTT
d_gene: TRBD2
v_gene: TRBV4-2
abundance: once
j_gene: TRBJ2-3

CDR3aa: CASSHGGTSGGPYF
CDR3nt: TGTGCCAGCAGCCATGGGGGGACTAGCGGGGGGCCGTACTTC
d_gene: TRBD2
v_gene: TRBV3-1
abundance: few
j_gene: TRBJ2-5

CDR3aa: CASSETGGTEKTQYF
CDR3nt: TGTGCCAGCAGCGAGACAGGAGGAACGGAGAAGACCCAGTACTTC
d_gene: .
v_gene: TRBV2
abundance: many
j_gene: TRBJ2-5

CDR3aa: CASSPDRLSTDAQYF
CDR3nt: TGTGCCAGCAGTCCAGATAGGCTTAGCACAGATGCGCAGTATTTT
d_gene: .
v_gene: TRBV12-3/TRBV12-4
abundance: few
j_gene: TRBJ2-3

CDR3aa: CASSFLGAGMNYGYTF
CDR3nt: TGTGCCAGCAGCTTCCTGGGGGCAGGGATGAACTATGGCTACACCTTC
d_gene: .
v_gene: TRBV7-2
abundance: .
j_gene: TRBJ1-2

CDR3aa: CASRTSGKETQYF
CDR3nt: TGTGCCAGCAGAACTAGCGGGAAAGAGACCCAGTACTTC
d_gene: TRBD2
v_gene: TRBV7-2
abundance: many
j_gene: TRBJ2-5

CDR3aa: CASSQDFAGDTQYF
CDR3nt: TGCGCCAGCAGCCAAGACTTCGCTGGAGATACGCAGTATTTT
d_gene: .
v_gene: TRBV4-3
abundance: .
j_gene: TRBJ2-3

CDR3aa: CASSQSGQGYGHTF
CDR3nt: TGTGCCAGCAGCCAATCGGGACAGGGGTATGGCCACACCTTC
d_gene: TRBD1
v_gene: TRBV3-1
abundance: few
j_gene: TRBJ1-2

CDR3aa: CASSDRGGNQPQHF
CDR3nt: TGTGCCAGCAGCGACAGGGGAGGCAATCAGCCCCAGCATTTT
d_gene: TRBD1
v_gene: TRBV2
abundance: many
j_gene: TRBJ1-5

CDR3aa: CASTRDSSNYGYTF
CDR3nt: TGTGCCAGCACCCGGGACAGCTCTAACTATGGCTACACCTTC
d_gene: TRBD1
v_gene: TRBV12-3/TRBV12-4
abundance: few
j_gene: TRBJ1-2

CDR3aa: CATREAGRYGYTF
CDR3nt: TGTGCCACCAGGGAAGCTGGGCGCTATGGCTACACCTTC
d_gene: .
v_gene: TRBV15
abundance: many
j_gene: TRBJ1-2

CDR3aa: CASSRGGGYNEQFF
CDR3nt: TGTGCCAGCAGCCGTGGAGGGGGATACAATGAGCAGTTCTTC
d_gene: .
v_gene: TRBV7-2
abundance: few
j_gene: TRBJ2-1

CDR3aa: CASRGTGLPQHF
CDR3nt: TGTGCCAGCAGGGGAACGGGGCTGCCCCAGCATTTT
d_gene: .
v_gene: TRBV12-3/TRBV12-4
abundance: .
j_gene: TRBJ1-5

CDR3aa: CASSWDRLNTEAFF
CDR3nt: TGTGCCAGCAGCTGGGACAGATTGAACACTGAAGCTTTCTTT
d_gene: TRBD1
v_gene: TRBV5-6
abundance: few
j_gene: TRBJ1-1

CDR3aa: CASSRRLAGVGETQYF
CDR3nt: TGTGCCAGCAGCCGTCGACTAGCGGGGGTAGGGGAGACCCAGTACTTC
d_gene: TRBD2
v_gene: TRBV7-2
abundance: .
j_gene: TRBJ2-5

CDR3aa: CASSQDWTAAGNTIYF
CDR3nt: TGTGCCAGCAGCCAAGATTGGACAGCCGCTGGAAACACCATATATTTT
d_gene: .
v_gene: TRBV4-2
abundance: .
j_gene: TRBJ1-3

CDR3aa: CASSSDTTGELFF
CDR3nt: TGTGCCAGCAGCTCGGACACCACCGGGGAGCTGTTTTTT
d_gene: .
v_gene: TRBV5-5
abundance: .
j_gene: TRBJ2-2

CDR3aa: CSARDPRVSDTQYF
CDR3nt: TGCAGTGCTAGAGATCCCAGGGTATCAGATACGCAGTATTTT
d_gene: .
v_gene: TRBV20-1
abundance: .
j_gene: TRBJ2-3

CDR3aa: CASSPRDRDNEQYF
CDR3nt: TGTGCCAGCAGCCCCCGCGACCGGGACAATGAGCAGTACTTC
d_gene: .
v_gene: TRBV5-5
abundance: .
j_gene: TRBJ2-7

CDR3aa: CASSLPDRGHQPQHF
CDR3nt: TGCGCCAGCAGCTTGCCTGACAGGGGGCATCAGCCCCAGCATTTT
d_gene: TRBD1
v_gene: TRBV5-1
abundance: few
j_gene: TRBJ1-5

CDR3aa: CASSLDMGLAGKETQYF
CDR3nt: TGTGCCAGCAGCTTAGACATGGGACTAGCGGGAAAAGAGACCCAGTACTTC
d_gene: TRBD2
v_gene: TRBV11-2
abundance: .
j_gene: TRBJ2-5

CDR3aa: CTSSRSADGYTF
CDR3nt: TGTACCAGCTCACGGTCGGCGGATGGCTACACCTTC
d_gene: .
v_gene: TRBV6-5
abundance: .
j_gene: TRBJ1-2

CDR3aa: CSVEERETQYF
CDR3nt: TGCAGCGTTGAAGAAAGAGAGACCCAGTACTTC
d_gene: .
v_gene: TRBV29-1
abundance: few
j_gene: TRBJ2-5

CDR3aa: CASSYGQGVGYQETQYF
CDR3nt: TGTGCCAGCAGTTACGGACAGGGCGTCGGATACCAAGAGACCCAGTACTTC
d_gene: TRBD1
v_gene: TRBV6-6
abundance: .
j_gene: TRBJ2-5

CDR3aa: CASRGQGSYEQYF
CDR3nt: TGTGCCAGTAGGGGACAGGGATCCTACGAGCAGTACTTC
d_gene: TRBD1
v_gene: TRBV19
abundance: many
j_gene: TRBJ2-7

CDR3aa: CASRGQGPHQETQYF
CDR3nt: TGTGCCAGCAGGGGACAGGGTCCCCACCAAGAGACCCAGTACTTC
d_gene: TRBD1
v_gene: TRBV12-3/TRBV12-4
abundance: .
j_gene: TRBJ2-5

CDR3aa: CASSYWTGESYGYTF
CDR3nt: TGTGCCAGCAGTTATTGGACAGGGGAAAGCTATGGCTACACCTTC
d_gene: TRBD1
v_gene: TRBV2
abundance: .
j_gene: TRBJ1-2

CDR3aa: CASRRKGIAPNNYGYTF
CDR3nt: TGTGCCAGCAGGCGAAAGGGGATCGCCCCTAATAACTATGGCTACACCTTC
d_gene: .
v_gene: TRBV6-2/TRBV6-3
abundance: .
j_gene: TRBJ1-2

CDR3aa: CASSLGQGIRTDTQYF
CDR3nt: TGTGCCAGCAGTTTAGGTCAGGGGATCCGCACAGATACGCAGTATTTT
d_gene: .
v_gene: TRBV12-3/TRBV12-4
abundance: many
j_gene: TRBJ2-3

CDR3aa: CAIQNTEAFF
CDR3nt: TGTGCCATCCAGAACACTGAAGCTTTCTTT
d_gene: .
v_gene: TRBV2
abundance: .
j_gene: TRBJ1-1

CDR3aa: CASRRPGTDTQYF
CDR3nt: TGTGCCAGCAGAAGACCAGGGACGGATACGCAGTATTTT
d_gene: .
v_gene: TRBV12-3/TRBV12-4
abundance: many
j_gene: TRBJ2-3

CDR3aa: CASSPGVGTGELFF
CDR3nt: TGTGCCAGCAGTCCGGGAGTGGGCACCGGGGAGCTGTTTTTT
d_gene: .
v_gene: TRBV12-3/TRBV12-4
abundance: few
j_gene: TRBJ2-2

CDR3aa: CASSQDHRSSGANVLTF
CDR3nt: TGTGCCAGCAGCCAAGATCACAGAAGCTCTGGGGCCAACGTCCTGACTTTC
d_gene: .
v_gene: TRBV3-1
abundance: many
j_gene: TRBJ2-6

CDR3aa: CSALAGGRADTQYF
CDR3nt: TGCAGTGCACTAGCGGGGGGGCGAGCAGATACGCAGTATTTT
d_gene: TRBD2
v_gene: TRBV20-1
abundance: many
j_gene: TRBJ2-3

CDR3aa: CATSSRQVGSYEQYF
CDR3nt: TGTGCCACCAGCAGTCGACAGGTGGGCTCCTACGAGCAGTACTTC
d_gene: .
v_gene: TRBV15
abundance: many
j_gene: TRBJ2-7

CDR3aa: CASSQQGGSADAQYF
CDR3nt: TGTGCCAGCAGTCAACAGGGGGGGAGCGCAGATGCGCAGTATTTT
d_gene: .
v_gene: TRBV12-3/TRBV12-4
abundance: .
j_gene: TRBJ2-3

CDR3aa: CASSLEARAGYTF
CDR3nt: TGTGCCAGCAGCTTAGAGGCTCGAGCTGGCTACACCTTC
d_gene: .
v_gene: TRBV7-8
abundance: .
j_gene: TRBJ1-2

CDR3aa: CAISDAGQGAADTQYF
CDR3nt: TGTGCCATCAGTGACGCGGGACAGGGGGCGGCGGATACGCAGTATTTT
d_gene: TRBD1
v_gene: TRBV10-3
abundance: .
j_gene: TRBJ2-3

CDR3aa: CASSRMTASSEAFF
CDR3nt: TGTGCCAGCAGCCGAATGACAGCTAGCTCTGAAGCTTTCTTT
d_gene: .
v_gene: TRBV14
abundance: .
j_gene: TRBJ1-1

CDR3aa: CSVSQGWSNQPQHF
CDR3nt: TGCAGTGTTTCCCAGGGTTGGAGCAATCAGCCCCAGCATTTT
d_gene: .
v_gene: TRBV20-1
abundance: few
j_gene: TRBJ1-5

CDR3aa: CSAPPSGGLPYEQYF
CDR3nt: TGCAGTGCTCCTCCCAGCGGGGGACTTCCCTACGAGCAGTACTTC
d_gene: TRBD2
v_gene: TRBV20-1
abundance: .
j_gene: TRBJ2-7